This T cell receptor beta chain was obtained from a study of shared clonotypes between healthy human individuals. Study overall: A donor's plate count was three for CD4 naive and three for CD4 memory; CD8 naive had two and CD8 memory one. Study-wide results and caveats: Non-shared clonotypes showed lower generation probabilities than clonotypes common to all four donors.

Clones were read by immunoSEQ multiplex PCR, and TCRdb kept only the in-frame ones, dropping some. This sample has more than 850,000 clones, with approximately 80% found just once. This clone appeared a single time. Its specificity is not known. The donors, all of them Caucasian adults, lived in Nashville, Tennessee. The V and J ends lost 3 bases and 8 bases respectively, with 13 bases between them. Looked up from germline, CDR1 is SGHNT and CDR2 is YENEEA. This CDR3 has 13 amino acids. This chain connects TRBV11-3 to TRBJ1-1; D gene uncertain. This TCR was sampled from a young man in good health. Some clones in this sample may be carry-over from other donors' samples. The sample taken for sequencing was memory CD4+ T cells from PBMCs. Subset defined: CD45RA-negative fraction. The CDR3 DNA reads TGTGCCAGCAGCTTTTTGGTCGGGTTCGAAGCTTTCTTT. Its protein is CASSFLVGFEAFF.